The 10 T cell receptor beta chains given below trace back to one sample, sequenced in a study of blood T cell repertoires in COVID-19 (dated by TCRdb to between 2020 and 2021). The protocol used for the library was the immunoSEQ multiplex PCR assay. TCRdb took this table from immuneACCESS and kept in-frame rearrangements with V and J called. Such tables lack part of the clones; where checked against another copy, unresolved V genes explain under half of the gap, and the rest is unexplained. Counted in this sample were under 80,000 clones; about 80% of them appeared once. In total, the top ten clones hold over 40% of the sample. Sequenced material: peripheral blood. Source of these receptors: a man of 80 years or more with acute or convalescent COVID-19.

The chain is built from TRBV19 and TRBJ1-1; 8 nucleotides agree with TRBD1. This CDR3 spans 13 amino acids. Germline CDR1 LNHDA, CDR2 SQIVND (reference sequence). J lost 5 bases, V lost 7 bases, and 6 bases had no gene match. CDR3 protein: CASTGQGRTEAFF. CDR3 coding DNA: TGTGCCAGTACCGGACAGGGAAGAACTGAAGCTTTCTTT.

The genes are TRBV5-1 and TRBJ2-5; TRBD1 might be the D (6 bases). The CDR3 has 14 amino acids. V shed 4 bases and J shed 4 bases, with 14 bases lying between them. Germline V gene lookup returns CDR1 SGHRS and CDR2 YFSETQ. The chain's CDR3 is CASSLSGTRETQYF. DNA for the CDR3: TGCGCCAGCAGCCTATCCGGGACAAGAGAGACCCAGTACTTC.

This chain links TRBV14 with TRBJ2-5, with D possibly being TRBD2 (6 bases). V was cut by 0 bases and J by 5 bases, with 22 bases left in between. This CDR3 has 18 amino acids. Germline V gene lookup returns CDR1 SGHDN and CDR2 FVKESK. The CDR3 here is CASSQDVHSGAREETQYF. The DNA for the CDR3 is TGTGCCAGCAGCCAAGATGTACATTCTGGCGCCCGGGAGGAGACCCAGTACTTC.

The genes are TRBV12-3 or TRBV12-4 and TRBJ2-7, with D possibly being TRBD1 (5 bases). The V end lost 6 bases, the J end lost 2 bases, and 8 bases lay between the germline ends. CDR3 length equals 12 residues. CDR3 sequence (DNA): TGTGCCAGCAGCACAGGAACCTACGAGCAGTACTTC. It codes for CASSTGTYEQYF.

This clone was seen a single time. DNA of the CDR3: TGTGCCAGCAGCGCCGGGACAACAAATTACGAGCAGTACTTC. Its protein is CASSAGTTNYEQYF. The chain joins TRBV9 to TRBJ2-7; a weak D match, TRBD1 (6 bases). The germline V gene has CDR1 SGDLS and CDR2 YYNGEE. This CDR3 has 14 residues. The ends were cut back, 3 bases at V and 4 bases at J, with 14 bases in the middle. The full variable domain, its missing parts supplied by reference TRBV9 and TRBJ2-7, is DSGVTQTPKHLITATGQRVTLRCSPRSGDLSVYWYQQSLDQGLQFLIQYYNGEERAKGNILERFSAQQFPDLHSELNLSSLELGDSALYFCASSAGTTNYEQYFGPGTRLTVT.

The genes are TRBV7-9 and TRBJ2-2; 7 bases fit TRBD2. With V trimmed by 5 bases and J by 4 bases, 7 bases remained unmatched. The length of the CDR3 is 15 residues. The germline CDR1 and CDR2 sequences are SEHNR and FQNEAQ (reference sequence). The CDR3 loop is CASSPREIGTGELFF. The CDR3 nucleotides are TGTGCCAGCAGCCCGCGGGAGATTGGCACCGGGGAGCTGTTTTTT.

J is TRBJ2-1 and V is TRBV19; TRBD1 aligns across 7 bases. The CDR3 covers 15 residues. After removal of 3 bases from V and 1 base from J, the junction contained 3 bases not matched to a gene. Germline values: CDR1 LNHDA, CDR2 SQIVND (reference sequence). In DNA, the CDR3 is TGTGCCAGTAGTATTGCGACAGGGTCCTACAATGAGCAGTTCTTC. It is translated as CASSIATGSYNEQFF.

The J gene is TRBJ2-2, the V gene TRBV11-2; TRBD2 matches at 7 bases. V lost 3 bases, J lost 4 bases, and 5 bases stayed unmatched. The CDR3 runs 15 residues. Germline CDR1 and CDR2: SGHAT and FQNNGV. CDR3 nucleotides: TGTGCCAGCAGCTTTCGGGAGGTCGGCACCGGGGAGCTGTTTTTT. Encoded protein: CASSFREVGTGELFF.

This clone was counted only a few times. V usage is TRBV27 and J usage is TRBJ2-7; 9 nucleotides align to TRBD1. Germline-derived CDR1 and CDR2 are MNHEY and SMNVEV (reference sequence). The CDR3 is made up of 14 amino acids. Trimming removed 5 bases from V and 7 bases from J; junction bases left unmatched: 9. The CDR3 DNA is TGTGCCAGCAGTCCCGGGACAGGGTCTGGGGAGCAGTACTTC. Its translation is CASSPGTGSGEQYF.

The CDR3 loop reads CASSFPLSEQGLETQYF. CDR3 bases: TGTGCCAGCAGCTTCCCCCTTTCGGAACAGGGGTTGGAGACCCAGTACTTC. The rearrangement uses TRBV12-1 and TRBJ2-5; the table's TRBD1 call for D was not verified on the DNA. TRBV12-1 is designated a pseudogene. The CDR3 is made up of 17 amino acids.